This T cell receptor beta chain derives from a study of beta chain features in type 1 diabetes. This clone showed up just a few times. Its antigen is as yet unknown. Notes on the study in general: Across patients, naive, central memory and Treg TCRB repertoires exhibited apparently greater similarity than was observed across healthy donors. Insertions at VDJ junctions were less frequent in type 1 diabetes patients. These patients also deleted more nucleotides at the same junctions. These data did not resolve whether HLA type affects TCRB rearrangement. There was a moderate but significant shortening of TCRB CDR3s in all four CD4+ subsets of Type 1 diabetes patients.

Reverse transcribing all isolated RNA meant expressed TCRB transcripts were sequenced. The study sequenced naive, central memory and regulatory T cell samples to an average of around 3.4 million reads. Only in-frame clones appear in the TCRdb table, and some are missing; sequencing was by immunoSEQ multiplex PCR. The sample holds hundreds of thousands of clones, 14% to 15% seen once. V lost 0 bases and J lost 4; bases outside the gene matches: 3. CDR1 SGHRS and CDR2 YFSETQ come from the germline V gene. CDR3 size: 15 residues. Sequenced sample: naive CD4+ T cells from blood. The chain couples TRBV5-1 to TRBJ2-2; 7 bases are a match to TRBD2. This sequence was found in a young man with type 1 diabetes. The CDR3 loop reads CASSLDASGTGELFF. In nucleotides, the CDR3 is TGCGCCAGCAGCTTGGATGCTAGCGGCACCGGGGAGCTGTTTTTT.